The TCR beta chain described here comes from a study of control samples from healthy donors and cancer patients. Between the trimmed V and J ends, which lost 4 bases and 8 bases, there was a span of 11 bases. CDR3 length equals 12 residues. TCRdb's table, derived via immunoSEQ multiplex PCR, lists solely in-frame clones and lacks some. The table shows 90,000 to 95,000 clones, with around 85% occurring only once. The TCR sequence derives from a man aged 25 to 45 in good health. The rearrangement joins TRBV12-3 or TRBV12-4 to TRBJ1-2, with unresolved D. Sequencing used blood. CDR3 sequence reads: CASSSSERGYTF. CDR3 DNA: TGTGCCAGCAGTTCCTCCGAGAGGGGCTACACCTTC.